This T cell receptor (beta chain) was documented in a study of shared clonotypes between healthy human individuals. Only in-frame clones appear in the TCRdb table, and some are missing; sequencing was by immunoSEQ multiplex PCR. The table records fewer than 850,000 clones, less than 95% of them present only once. Germline trimming cut 4 bases from V and 4 bases from J; bases unmatched to any gene: 4. The CDR3 consists of 13 residues. Germline CDR1 SGDLS, CDR2 YYNGEE. Sequenced sample: memory CD8+ T cells from PBMCs. Subset noted: CD45RO+ cells pooled with CCR7-negative TemRA cells. This TCR came from a man younger than 35 in good health. Some clones in this sample may be carry-over from other donors' samples. The rearrangement links TRBV9 to TRBJ1-2; the match to TRBD1 covers 7 bases. CDR3 sequence: CASSTSGGYGYTF. The DNA of the CDR3 is TGTGCCAGCAGCACCTCAGGGGGCTATGGCTACACCTTC.